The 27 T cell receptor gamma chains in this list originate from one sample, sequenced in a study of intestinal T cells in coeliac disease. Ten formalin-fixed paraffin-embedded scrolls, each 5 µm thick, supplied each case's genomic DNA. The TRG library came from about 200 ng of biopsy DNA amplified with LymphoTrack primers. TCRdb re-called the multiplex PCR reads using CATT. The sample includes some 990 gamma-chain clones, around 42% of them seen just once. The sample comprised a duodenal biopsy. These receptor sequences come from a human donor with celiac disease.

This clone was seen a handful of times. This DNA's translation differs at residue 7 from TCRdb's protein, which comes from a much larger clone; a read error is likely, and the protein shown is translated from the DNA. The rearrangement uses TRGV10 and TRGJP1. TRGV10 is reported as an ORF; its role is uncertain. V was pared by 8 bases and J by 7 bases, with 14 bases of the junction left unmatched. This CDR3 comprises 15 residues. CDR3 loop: CAAWDFTGRGWFKIF. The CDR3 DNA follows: TGTGCTGCGTGGGATTTCACTGGTCGTGGTTGGTTCAAGATATTT.

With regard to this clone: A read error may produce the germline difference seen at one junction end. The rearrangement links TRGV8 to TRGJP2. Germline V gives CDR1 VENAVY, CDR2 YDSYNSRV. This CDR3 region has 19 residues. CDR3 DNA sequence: TGTGCCACCTGGAATAGTGATCTGACAACCTATAGCAGTGATTGGATCAAGACGTTT. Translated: CATWNSDLTTYSSDWIKTF.

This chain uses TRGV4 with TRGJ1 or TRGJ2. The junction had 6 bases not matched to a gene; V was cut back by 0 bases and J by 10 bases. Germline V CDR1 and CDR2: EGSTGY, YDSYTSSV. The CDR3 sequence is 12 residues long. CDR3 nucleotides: TGTGCCACCTGGGATGGGTCCGGGAAGAAACTCTTT. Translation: CATWDGSGKKLF.

For the CDR3, the DNA is TGTGCTGCGTGGGGGAGGAGTGGGGCTGGTTGGTTCAAGATATTT. Amino acids: CAAWGRSGAGWFKIF. The rearrangement joins TRGV10 to TRGJP1. TRGV10 counts as an open reading frame of uncertain function. Unmatched junction bases numbered 13, after V lost 8 bases and J lost 6 bases. The CDR3 is made up of 15 amino acids.

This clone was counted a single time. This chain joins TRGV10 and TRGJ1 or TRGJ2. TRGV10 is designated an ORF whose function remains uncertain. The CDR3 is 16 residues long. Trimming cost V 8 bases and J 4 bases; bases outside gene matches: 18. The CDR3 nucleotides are TGTGCTGCGTGGATTACCCCATTCGATGGATATTATAAGAAACTCTTT. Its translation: CAAWITPFDGYYKKLF.

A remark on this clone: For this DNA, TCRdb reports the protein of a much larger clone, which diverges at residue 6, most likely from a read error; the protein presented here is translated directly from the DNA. CDR3 DNA: TGTGCCACCTGGGATGAGGATACCACTGGTTGGTTCAAGATATTT. Residues: CATWDEDTTGWFKIF. The rearrangement links TRGV4 to TRGJP1. Germline loops: CDR1 EGSTGY, CDR2 YDSYTSSV. CDR3 length equals 15 residues. The ends lost 2 bases at V and 0 bases at J; junction bases unmatched: 3.

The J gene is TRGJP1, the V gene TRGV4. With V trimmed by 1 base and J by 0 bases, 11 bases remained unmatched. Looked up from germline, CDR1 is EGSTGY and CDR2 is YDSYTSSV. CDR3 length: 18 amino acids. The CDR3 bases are TGTGCCACCTGGGATGGTCAATGGGTATATACCACTGGTTGGTTCAAGATATTT. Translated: CATWDGQWVYTTGWFKIF.

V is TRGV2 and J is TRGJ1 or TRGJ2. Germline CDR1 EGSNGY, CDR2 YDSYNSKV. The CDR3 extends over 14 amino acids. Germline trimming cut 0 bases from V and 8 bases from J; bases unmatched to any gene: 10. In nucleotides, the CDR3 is TGTGCCACCTGGGACGGGCTCTCTATTGATAAGAAACTCTTT. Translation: CATWDGLSIDKKLF.

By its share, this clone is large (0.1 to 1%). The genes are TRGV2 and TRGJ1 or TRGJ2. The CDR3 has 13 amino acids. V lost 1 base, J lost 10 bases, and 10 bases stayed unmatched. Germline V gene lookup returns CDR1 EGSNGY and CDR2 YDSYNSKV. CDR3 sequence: CATWDGSLAKKLF. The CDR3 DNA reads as TGTGCCACCTGGGACGGCTCCCTTGCGAAGAAACTCTTT.

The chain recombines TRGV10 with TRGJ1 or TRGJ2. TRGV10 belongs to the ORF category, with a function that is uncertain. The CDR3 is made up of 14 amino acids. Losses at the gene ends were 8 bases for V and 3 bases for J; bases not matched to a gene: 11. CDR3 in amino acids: CAAWDGIVYYKKLF. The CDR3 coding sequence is TGTGCTGCGTGGGATGGGATAGTTTATTATAAGAAACTCTTT.

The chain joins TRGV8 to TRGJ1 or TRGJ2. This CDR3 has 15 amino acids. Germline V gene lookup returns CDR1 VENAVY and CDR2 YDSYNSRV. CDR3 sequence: CAPGIDPPNYYKKLF. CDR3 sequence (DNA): TGTGCACCTGGGATAGACCCACCGAATTATTATAAGAAACTCTTT.

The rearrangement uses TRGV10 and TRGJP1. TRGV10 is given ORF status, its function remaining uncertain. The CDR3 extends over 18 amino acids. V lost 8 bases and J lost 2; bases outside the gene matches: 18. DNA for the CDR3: TGTGCTGCGTGGGGATTTAGAGGGGAAGGGACCACTGGTTGGTTCAAGATATTT. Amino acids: CAAWGFRGEGTTGWFKIF.

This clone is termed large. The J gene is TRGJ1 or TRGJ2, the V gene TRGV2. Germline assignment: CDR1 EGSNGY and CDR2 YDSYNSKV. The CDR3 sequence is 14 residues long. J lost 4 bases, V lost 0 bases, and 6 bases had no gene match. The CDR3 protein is CATWDGQGYYKKLF. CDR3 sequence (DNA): TGTGCCACCTGGGACGGGCAGGGGTATTATAAGAAACTCTTT.

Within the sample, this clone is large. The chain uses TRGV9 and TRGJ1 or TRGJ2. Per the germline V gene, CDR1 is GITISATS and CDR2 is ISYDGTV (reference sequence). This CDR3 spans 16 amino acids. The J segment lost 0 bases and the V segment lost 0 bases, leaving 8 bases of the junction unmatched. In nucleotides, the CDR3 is TGTGCCTTGTGGGAGGTGCGTCATTGGAATTATTATAAGAAACTCTTT. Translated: CALWEVRHWNYYKKLF.

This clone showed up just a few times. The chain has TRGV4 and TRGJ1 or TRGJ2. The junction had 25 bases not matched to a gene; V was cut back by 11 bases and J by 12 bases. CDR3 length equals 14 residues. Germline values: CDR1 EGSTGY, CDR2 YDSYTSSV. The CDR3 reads CASLGWVCVRGKLF. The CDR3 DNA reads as TGTGCCAGCCTGGGATGGGTCTGCGTCAGGGGGAAACTCTTT.

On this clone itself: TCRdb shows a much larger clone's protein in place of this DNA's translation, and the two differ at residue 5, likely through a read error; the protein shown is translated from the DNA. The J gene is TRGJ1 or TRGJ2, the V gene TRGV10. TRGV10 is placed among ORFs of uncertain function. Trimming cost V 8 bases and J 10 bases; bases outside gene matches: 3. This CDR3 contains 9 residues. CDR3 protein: CAAWTKKLF. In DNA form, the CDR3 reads TGTGCTGCGTGGACCAAGAAACTCTTT.

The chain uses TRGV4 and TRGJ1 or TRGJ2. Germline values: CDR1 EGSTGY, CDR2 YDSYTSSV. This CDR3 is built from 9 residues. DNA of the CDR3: TGTGCACTGGACGGCGGGAAACTCTTT. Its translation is CALDGGKLF.

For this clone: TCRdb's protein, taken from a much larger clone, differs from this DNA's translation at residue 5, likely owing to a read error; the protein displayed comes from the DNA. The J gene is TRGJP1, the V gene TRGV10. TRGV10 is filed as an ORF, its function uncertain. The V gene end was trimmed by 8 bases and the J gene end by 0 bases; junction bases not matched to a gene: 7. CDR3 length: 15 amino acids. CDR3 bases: TGTGCTGCGTGGGGGGGGAATACCACTGGTTGGTTCAAGATATTT. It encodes CAAWGGNTTGWFKIF.

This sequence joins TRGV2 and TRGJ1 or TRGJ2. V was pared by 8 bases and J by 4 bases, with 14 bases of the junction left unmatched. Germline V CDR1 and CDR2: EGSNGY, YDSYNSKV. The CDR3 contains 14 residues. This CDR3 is CATLGRALYYKKLF. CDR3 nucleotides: TGTGCCACCTTGGGACGGGCTCTCTATTATAAGAAACTCTTT.

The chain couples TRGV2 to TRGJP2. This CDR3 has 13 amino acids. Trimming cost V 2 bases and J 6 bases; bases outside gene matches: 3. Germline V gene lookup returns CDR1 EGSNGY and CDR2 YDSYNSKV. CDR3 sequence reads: CATWDVGDWIKTF. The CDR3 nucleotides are TGTGCCACCTGGGACGTTGGTGATTGGATCAAGACGTTT.

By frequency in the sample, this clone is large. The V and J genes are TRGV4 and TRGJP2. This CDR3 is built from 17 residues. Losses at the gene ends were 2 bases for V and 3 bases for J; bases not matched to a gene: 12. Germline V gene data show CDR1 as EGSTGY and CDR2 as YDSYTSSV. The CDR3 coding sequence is TGTGCCACCTGGGATGACCCAAGGACCGGTAGTGATTGGATCAAGACGTTT. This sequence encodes CATWDDPRTGSDWIKTF.

The CDR3 region is CATWDGPKTRNYYKKLF. The CDR3 coding sequence is TGTGCCACCTGGGACGGCCCAAAAACGCGAAATTATTATAAGAAACTCTTT. This sequence joins TRGV3 and TRGJ1 or TRGJ2. Germline V gives CDR1 VTNTFY, CDR2 YDVSTARD (reference sequence). The CDR3 loop spans 17 amino acids. V lost 3 bases and J lost 1; bases outside the gene matches: 15.

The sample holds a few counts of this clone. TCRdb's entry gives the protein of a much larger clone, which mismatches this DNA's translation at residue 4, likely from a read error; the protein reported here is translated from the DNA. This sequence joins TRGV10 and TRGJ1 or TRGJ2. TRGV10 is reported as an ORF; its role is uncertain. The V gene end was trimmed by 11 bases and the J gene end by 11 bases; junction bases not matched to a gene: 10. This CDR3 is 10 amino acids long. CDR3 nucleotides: TGTGCTGCGCGGGATAAGGAGAAACTCTTT. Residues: CAARDKEKLF.

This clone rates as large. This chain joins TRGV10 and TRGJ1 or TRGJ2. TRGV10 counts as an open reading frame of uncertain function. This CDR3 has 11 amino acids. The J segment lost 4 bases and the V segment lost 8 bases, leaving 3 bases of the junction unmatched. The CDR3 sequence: CAAWNYYKKLF. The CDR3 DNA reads TGTGCTGCGTGGAACTATTATAAGAAACTCTTT.

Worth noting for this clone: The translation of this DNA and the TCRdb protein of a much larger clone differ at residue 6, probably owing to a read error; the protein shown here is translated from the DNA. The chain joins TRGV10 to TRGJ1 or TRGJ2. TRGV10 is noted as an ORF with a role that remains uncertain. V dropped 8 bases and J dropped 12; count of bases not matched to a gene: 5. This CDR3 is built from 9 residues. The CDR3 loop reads CAAWARKLF. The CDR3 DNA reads TGTGCTGCGTGGGCCAGGAAACTCTTT.

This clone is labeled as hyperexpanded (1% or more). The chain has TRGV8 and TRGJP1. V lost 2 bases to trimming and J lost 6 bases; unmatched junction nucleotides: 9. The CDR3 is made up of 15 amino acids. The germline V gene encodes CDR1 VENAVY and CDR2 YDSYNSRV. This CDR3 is CATWDTRRAGWFKIF. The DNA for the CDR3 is TGTGCCACCTGGGATACGAGACGGGCTGGTTGGTTCAAGATATTT.

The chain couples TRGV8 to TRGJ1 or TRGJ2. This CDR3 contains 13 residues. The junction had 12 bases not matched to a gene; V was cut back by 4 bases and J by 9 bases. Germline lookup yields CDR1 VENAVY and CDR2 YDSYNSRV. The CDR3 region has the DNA TGTGCCACCTGGGAGGGGGTATTTATTAAGAAACTCTTT. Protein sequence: CATWEGVFIKKLF.